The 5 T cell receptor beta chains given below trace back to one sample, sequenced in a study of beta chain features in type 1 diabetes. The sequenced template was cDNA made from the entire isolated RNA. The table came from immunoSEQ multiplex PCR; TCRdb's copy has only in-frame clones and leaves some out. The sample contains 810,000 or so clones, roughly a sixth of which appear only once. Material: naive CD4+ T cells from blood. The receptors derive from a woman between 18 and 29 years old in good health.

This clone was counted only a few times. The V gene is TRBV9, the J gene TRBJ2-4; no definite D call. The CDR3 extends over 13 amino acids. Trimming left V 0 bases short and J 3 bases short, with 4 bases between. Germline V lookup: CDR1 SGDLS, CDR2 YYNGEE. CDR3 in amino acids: CASSVDSKNIQYF. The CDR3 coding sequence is TGTGCCAGCAGCGTAGATAGCAAAAACATTCAGTACTTC. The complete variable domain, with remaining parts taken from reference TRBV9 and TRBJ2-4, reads DSGVTQTPKHLITATGQRVTLRCSPRSGDLSVYWYQQSLDQGLQFLIQYYNGEERAKGNILERFSAQQFPDLHSELNLSSLELGDSALYFCASSVDSKNIQYFGAGTRLSVL.

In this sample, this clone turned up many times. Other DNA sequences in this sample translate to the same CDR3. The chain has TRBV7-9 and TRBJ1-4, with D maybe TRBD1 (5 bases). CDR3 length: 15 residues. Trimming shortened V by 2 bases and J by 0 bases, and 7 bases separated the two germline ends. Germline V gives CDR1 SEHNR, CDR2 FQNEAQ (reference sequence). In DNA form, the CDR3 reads TGTGCCAGCAGCTTAACAGGAACAACTAATGAAAAACTGTTTTTT. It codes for CASSLTGTTNEKLFF.

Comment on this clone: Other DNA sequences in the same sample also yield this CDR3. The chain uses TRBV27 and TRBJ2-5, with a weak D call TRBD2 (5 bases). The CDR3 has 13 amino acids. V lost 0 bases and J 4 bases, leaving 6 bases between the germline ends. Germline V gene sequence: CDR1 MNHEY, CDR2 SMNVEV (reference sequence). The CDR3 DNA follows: TGTGCCAGCAGTTTATCGGGGAGAGAGACCCAGTACTTC. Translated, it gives CASSLSGRETQYF.

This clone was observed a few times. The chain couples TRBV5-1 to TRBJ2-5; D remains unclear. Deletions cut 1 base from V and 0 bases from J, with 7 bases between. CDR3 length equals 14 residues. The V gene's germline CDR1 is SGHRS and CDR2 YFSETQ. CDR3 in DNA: TGCGCCAGCAGCTTGCCAAGGGACCAAGAGACCCAGTACTTC. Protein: CASSLPRDQETQYF.

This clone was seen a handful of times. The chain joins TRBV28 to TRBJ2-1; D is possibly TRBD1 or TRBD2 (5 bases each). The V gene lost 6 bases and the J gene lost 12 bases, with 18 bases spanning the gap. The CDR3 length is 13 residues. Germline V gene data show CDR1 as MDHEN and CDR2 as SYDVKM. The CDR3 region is CASSPGTPRAQFF. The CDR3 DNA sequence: TGTGCCAGCAGCCCCGGGACCCCAAGGGCGCAGTTCTTC.